These 3 T cell receptor beta chains originate from one sample sequenced in a study of cytomegalovirus exposure and HLA in healthy donors. A multiplex PCR was run with 60 Vbeta primers and 13 Jbeta primers. Generated by immunoSEQ multiplex PCR, the TCRdb table keeps only in-frame clones and is missing some. The data hold around 110,000 clones, with 55% to 85% observed a single time. Input material: PBMCs. The source is a young man in good health and CMV-seronegative.

A word on this clone: Distinct nucleotide sequences in the sample also encode this CDR3. The chain combines TRBV5-1 with TRBJ2-7, with a weak D call TRBD2 (6 bases). The CDR3 totals 14 residues. Trimming removed 1 base at V and 2 bases at J, with 10 bases between. Germline CDR1 is SGHRS and CDR2 is YFSETQ. CDR3 amino acids: CASSLLGGTYEQYF. CDR3 bases: TGCGCCAGCAGCTTGTTGGGGGGAACCTACGAGCAGTACTTC.

The rearrangement uses TRBV6-6 and TRBJ2-1; D remains ambiguous. This CDR3 contains 14 residues. Between the trimmed V and J ends, which lost 5 bases and 9 bases, there was a span of 17 bases. Germline CDR1 MNHNY, CDR2 SVGAGI (reference sequence). The CDR3 DNA sequence: TGTGCCAGCAGTCCCTCCCCCTCGCAGGCTGAGCAGTTCTTC. Translated: CASSPSPSQAEQFF.

Only a few counts were recorded for this clone. The CDR3 DNA follows: TGTGCCAGCAGCCTAGCGGTTTTGTCGGACGAGCAGTACTTC. It specifies CASSLAVLSDEQYF. This chain uses TRBV11-2 with TRBJ2-7, with 7 bases that match TRBD2. The junction had 9 bases not matched to a gene; V was cut back by 5 bases and J by 5 bases. The CDR3 has 14 amino acids. The germline V gene has CDR1 SGHAT and CDR2 FQNNGV.